The TCR beta chain described here comes from a study of response to subunit inactivated influenza vaccine. This clonotype was observed many times. CDR3 length: 14 residues. Germline CDR1 reads LGHDT; CDR2 reads YNNKEL (reference sequence). V was trimmed by 1 base and J by 8 bases, leaving 14 bases between them. TCRdb analysed the RT-PCR reads with MiXCR anew, one entry per CDR3 protein. The profile covers some 300,000 distinct CDR3 sequences, with about 20% appearing a single time and over 9% taken by the ten largest. The chain recombines TRBV3-1 with TRBJ1-2; D gene unclear. The clonotype comes from a man aged 50-75 years who received an inactivated influenza vaccine. The sequenced sample was PBMCs from blood, obtained roughly 20 months after vaccination. The DNA of the CDR3 is TGTGCCAGCAGCCAAGGCTCCTCCCCGGCGGGCTACACCTTC. Translating it yields CASSQGSSPAGYTF.